The 27 T cell receptor beta chains reported below all come from one sample, sequenced in a study of graft-versus-host responses after intestinal transplantation. Antigens of these TCRs are unknown. TCRdb keeps only in-frame clones here, not all; method: immunoSEQ multiplex PCR. The table records about 100,000 clones, under 95% of them present only once. The sequenced sample was unstimulated CD8+ T cells sorted from spleen or lymph node cells, obtained before intestinal transplant. The source of these receptors is a human donor who received an intestinal transplant.

The chain is built from TRBV7-9 and TRBJ1-2; no clear D gene. This CDR3 comprises 17 residues. The V end was cut by 4 bases, the J end by 4 bases, with 22 bases between. Germline values: CDR1 SEHNR, CDR2 FQNEAQ (reference sequence). The CDR3 region is CASSSDKRLGILYGYTF. The CDR3, as DNA: TGTGCCAGCAGCTCCGATAAGAGGCTCGGAATTCTCTATGGCTACACCTTC.

The genes are TRBV9 and TRBJ2-7; maybe TRBD2 (6 bases). CDR1 and CDR2 (germline): SGDLS, YYNGEE. This CDR3 region has 19 residues. Between the trimmed V and J ends, which lost 0 bases and 3 bases, there was a span of 25 bases. The DNA for the CDR3 is TGTGCCAGCAGCGTAGGAACTAGCCCTATCGTCTCCGGCCTCTACGAGCAGTACTTC. Its protein is CASSVGTSPIVSGLYEQYF.

This clone appeared a single time. This chain joins TRBV2 and TRBJ2-6; D is unresolved. V was cut by 4 bases and J by 0 bases, with 10 bases left in between. The CDR3 covers 16 residues. CDR1 and CDR2 from the germline V gene are SNHLY and FYNNEI. The chain's CDR3 is CASSGILGSGANVLTF. The CDR3 DNA is TGTGCCAGCAGTGGGATATTAGGCTCTGGGGCCAACGTCCTGACTTTC.

V is TRBV6-1 and J is TRBJ1-2; perhaps TRBD1 as D (5 bases). CDR3 length: 15 residues. Deletions cut 5 bases from V and 8 bases from J, with 21 bases between. Germline loops: CDR1 MNHNS, CDR2 SASEGT. The CDR3 reads CASSSPGTVWGGYTF. The CDR3 DNA reads as TGTGCCAGCAGTTCCCCTGGGACGGTTTGGGGGGGCTACACCTTC.

The chain combines TRBV7-9 with TRBJ2-1; 7 bases align to TRBD1. The CDR3 loop spans 14 amino acids. After removal of 7 bases from V and 5 bases from J, the junction contained 8 bases not matched to a gene. CDR1 is SEHNR and CDR2 is FQNEAQ in the germline V gene (reference sequence). The CDR3 nucleotides read TGTGCCAGCAAACCTGACAGGGAGAACAATGAGCAGTTCTTC. It specifies CASKPDRENNEQFF.

The rearrangement links TRBV25-1 to TRBJ2-3; D unresolved. This CDR3 is built from 14 residues. Germline V CDR1 and CDR2: MGHDK, SYGVNS. V lost 1 base to trimming and J lost 4 bases, with 9 bases between them. DNA of the CDR3: TGTGCCAGCAGTGAATCCCTAGGTTCAGATACGCAGTATTTT. Translated, it gives CASSESLGSDTQYF.

The chain carries TRBV11-2 and TRBJ2-2, with 8 positions matching TRBD1. The CDR3 length is 16 residues. CDR1 is SGHAT, CDR2 FQNNGV, per germline. V gave up 6 bases and J gave up 5 bases; unmatched junction bases: 11. CDR3 sequence reads: CASRPGTGLRTGELFF. CDR3 DNA sequence: TGTGCCAGCAGACCCGGGACAGGCCTGAGAACCGGGGAGCTGTTTTTT.

The rearrangement links TRBV15 to TRBJ1-1; TRBD1 aligns across 7 bases. V shed 3 bases, J shed 3 bases, and the junction held 10 bases outside the gene matches. The CDR3 length is 16 residues. Per germline, CDR1 LNHNV and CDR2 YYDKDF (reference sequence). CDR3 region: CATSRDTTGLDTEAFF. The DNA of the CDR3 is TGTGCCACCAGCAGGGATACGACAGGGCTTGACACTGAAGCTTTCTTT.

J is TRBJ2-2 and V is TRBV5-6, with TRBD1 as a possible D gene (6 bases). The CDR3 covers 15 residues. V dropped 1 base and J dropped 4 bases, with 11 bases sitting between them. CDR1 SGHDT and CDR2 YYEEEE come from the germline V gene. CDR3 in amino acids: CASSLLQGGTGELFF. The CDR3 coding sequence is TGTGCCAGCAGCTTGTTACAGGGTGGCACCGGGGAGCTGTTTTTT. The full variable domain, with the rest looked up from reference TRBV5-6 and TRBJ2-2, is DAGVTQSPTHLIKTRGQQVTLRCSPKSGHDTVSWYQQALGQGPQFIFQYYEEEERQRGNFPDRFSGHQFPNYSSELNVNALLLGDSALYLCASSLLQGGTGELFFGEGSRLTVL.

The V gene is TRBV27, the J gene TRBJ2-7; TRBD1 agrees at 7 bases. This CDR3 is 16 amino acids long. The germline CDR1 and CDR2 sequences are MNHEY and SMNVEV (reference sequence). With V trimmed by 0 bases and J by 3 bases, 8 bases remained unmatched. The DNA for the CDR3 is TGTGCCAGCAGTTTATCCCGGGGACAGTTTAACTACGAGCAGTACTTC. Translated, it gives CASSLSRGQFNYEQYF.

The chain uses TRBV7-9 and TRBJ2-7, with D maybe TRBD2 (5 bases). The CDR3 loop spans 16 amino acids. The V gene's germline CDR1 is SEHNR and CDR2 FQNEAQ (reference sequence). The ends were cut back, 0 bases at V and 1 base at J, with 13 bases in the middle. CDR3 sequence: CASSLAAYSGSYEQYF. The DNA for the CDR3 is TGTGCCAGCAGCTTAGCTGCTTACTCGGGGTCCTACGAGCAGTACTTC.

This chain uses TRBV19 with TRBJ1-5; D remains unclear. V lost 6 bases, J lost 4 bases, and 13 bases lay in between. Germline CDR1 and CDR2: LNHDA and SQIVND (reference sequence). The CDR3 contains 14 residues. The DNA for the CDR3 is TGTGCCAGTAGCGGCGACGACGGAAATCAGCCCCAGCATTTT. It codes for CASSGDDGNQPQHF.

This clone turned up a few times. The V and J genes are TRBV6-6 and TRBJ1-1, with a weak D call TRBD1 (6 bases). V lost 6 bases and J 4 bases, leaving 9 bases between the germline ends. Per germline, CDR1 MNHNY and CDR2 SVGAGI (reference sequence). The CDR3 runs to 12 residues. The CDR3 here is CASRLGGTEAFF. The DNA for the CDR3 is TGTGCCAGCAGATTAGGGGGCACTGAAGCTTTCTTT.

V gene TRBV6-1 combines with J gene TRBJ2-5, with a tentative D call TRBD2 (5 bases). The CDR3 runs to 15 residues. Germline CDR1 reads MNHNS; CDR2 reads SASEGT. V was trimmed by 7 bases and J by 5 bases, leaving 20 bases between them. The CDR3 nucleotides read TGTGCCAGCACCACCTCACTGGGGAGTAGGGAGACCCAGTACTTC. As protein: CASTTSLGSRETQYF.

This clone has only a few counts. The V and J genes are TRBV7-6 and TRBJ1-1, with D possibly matching TRBD1 (5 bases). V lost 5 bases and J lost 1, with 11 bases in between. Germline lookup yields CDR1 SGHVS and CDR2 FNYEAQ. The CDR3 totals 14 residues. The CDR3 loop reads CASSPGLENTEAFF. The CDR3 bases are TGTGCCAGCAGCCCGGGACTTGAGAACACTGAAGCTTTCTTT. Full variable domain (missing parts from reference TRBV7-6 and TRBJ1-1): GAGVSQSPRYKVTKRGQDVALRCDPISGHVSLYWYRQALGQGPEFLTYFNYEAQQDKSGLPNDRFSAERPEGSISTLTIQRTEQRDSAMYRCASSPGLENTEAFFGQGTRLTVV.

CDR3: CSATFRGAPGELFF. The CDR3 coding sequence is TGCAGCGCGACCTTTAGGGGCGCGCCCGGGGAGCTGTTTTTT. This chain uses TRBV29-1 with TRBJ2-2; tentative D call: TRBD1 (5 bases). CDR1 is SQVTM and CDR2 is ANQGSEA in the germline V gene. V was clipped by 7 bases and J by 6 bases, with 18 bases between them. The CDR3 spans 14 residues.

This clone was seen more than once but under ten times. The rearrangement links TRBV6-5 to TRBJ2-1; D possibly uses TRBD1 or TRBD2 (5 bases each). Germline loops: CDR1 MNHEY, CDR2 SVGAGI. The V end was cut by 5 bases, the J end by 0 bases, with 11 bases between. The CDR3 is 15 residues long. The CDR3, as DNA: TGTGCCAGCAGTCCAGAGGGACGCTCCTACAATGAGCAGTTCTTC. The encoded protein is CASSPEGRSYNEQFF.

V usage is TRBV29-1 and J usage is TRBJ2-7, with 8 bases fitting TRBD1. The CDR3 totals 17 residues. Germline values: CDR1 SQVTM, CDR2 ANQGSEA. After removal of 5 bases from V and 0 bases from J, the junction contained 15 bases not matched to a gene. Here the CDR3 DNA reads TGCAGCGTTCTCTCATACCTCCGGGACAGGTTCTCCTACGAGCAGTACTTC. As protein: CSVLSYLRDRFSYEQYF.

The chain is built from TRBV27 and TRBJ2-5; no clear D gene. Germline CDR1 MNHEY, CDR2 SMNVEV (reference sequence). Trimming took 5 bases from V and 4 from J, leaving 11 bases between them. This CDR3 spans 13 amino acids. This chain's CDR3 is CASSTTLGETQYF. The CDR3 region has the DNA TGTGCCAGCAGTACTACCTTGGGAGAGACCCAGTACTTC.

The rearrangement links TRBV6-5 to TRBJ2-7; 12 bases line up with TRBD1. J gave up 5 bases and V 5 bases, and 7 bases lay outside the gene matches. Germline CDR1 is MNHEY and CDR2 is SVGAGI. The CDR3 sequence is 15 residues long. The DNA for the CDR3 is TGTGCCAGCAGTACCGGGACAGGGGGCCGTAACGAGCAGTACTTC. It yields the protein CASSTGTGGRNEQYF.

The V and J genes are TRBV19 and TRBJ2-5; D is perhaps TRBD1 or TRBD2 (5 bases each). Trimming took off 4 bases at V and 2 bases at J, with 11 bases between the two ends. The CDR3 contains 14 residues. Germline V gives CDR1 LNHDA, CDR2 SQIVND (reference sequence). CDR3 sequence (DNA): TGTGCCAGTAGTACTTGGGGACCACAAGAGACCCAGTACTTC. The encoded protein is CASSTWGPQETQYF.

The chain uses TRBV27 and TRBJ2-7; 11 bases agree with TRBD2. This CDR3 contains 14 residues. Germline V gene data show CDR1 as MNHEY and CDR2 as SMNVEV (reference sequence). The V segment lost 5 bases and the J segment 7 bases; nucleotides outside the gene matches: 7. The CDR3 nucleotides read TGTGCCAGCAGTATTAGCGGGGGGGCTGGAGAGCAGTACTTC. It yields the protein CASSISGGAGEQYF.

This clone was seen a single time. The rearrangement uses TRBV15 and TRBJ2-3; TRBD1 aligns across 9 bases. From germline, CDR1 is LNHNV and CDR2 YYDKDF (reference sequence). V was pared by 0 bases and J by 2 bases, with 9 bases of the junction left unmatched. The CDR3 totals 18 residues. Here the CDR3 reads CATSRDSGQGFYTDTQYF. The CDR3 region has the DNA TGTGCCACCAGCAGAGACTCGGGACAGGGTTTCTACACAGATACGCAGTATTTT.

The chain has TRBV9 and TRBJ2-1; no firm D call. This CDR3 has 15 residues. The V and J ends lost 0 bases and 8 bases respectively, with 15 bases between them. Germline assignment: CDR1 SGDLS and CDR2 YYNGEE. The CDR3 coding sequence is TGTGCCAGCAGCGTAGGGACCTCTCCTTCCGATGAGCAGTTCTTC. It is translated as CASSVGTSPSDEQFF.

This chain connects TRBV6-6 to TRBJ2-7; the D is unclear. CDR1 MNHNY and CDR2 SVGAGI come from the germline V gene (reference sequence). The CDR3 totals 13 residues. Trimming pared 0 bases from V and 4 bases from J, leaving 7 bases between. The CDR3 reads CASSYSAQYEQYF. The CDR3 nucleotides are TGTGCCAGCAGTTACTCGGCCCAGTACGAGCAGTACTTC.

As regards this clone: At one of its ends the junction is not consistent with the germline gene, which may arise from a read error. V usage is TRBV30 and J usage is TRBJ1-2; 7 bases fit TRBD1. CDR1 and CDR2 from the germline V gene are GTSNPN and SVGIG (reference sequence). This CDR3 is built from 14 residues. The CDR3 sequence is CAWSLAGGVNGHTF. CDR3 nucleotides: TGTGCCTGGAGTTTGGCAGGGGGAGTCAATGGCCACACCTTC.

The chain links TRBV9 to TRBJ1-2, with D perhaps matching TRBD1 (6 bases). V lost 2 bases and J lost 10, with 9 bases in between. Germline CDR1 and CDR2: SGDLS and YYNGEE. The CDR3 extends over 11 amino acids. Here the CDR3 reads CASSVGQLYTF. Written as DNA, the CDR3 is TGTGCCAGCAGCGTTGGACAGCTCTACACCTTC.